The present TCR beta chain was sequenced within a study of monozygotic twins with inflammatory bowel disease. Study observations and caveats: Discordant twins had repertoire similarity that did not differ from that of concordant twins, possibly from limited power.

Notes on this clonotype: Its target is not known.

The CDR3 spans 13 residues. Germline values: CDR1 SEHNR, CDR2 FQNEAQ (reference sequence). Each CDR3 protein gets one entry in TCRdb, which reprocessed the 5' RACE reads and gives no DNA. The sample holds about 440,000 distinct CDR3 sequences. The receptor comes from a human donor with ulcerative colitis or Crohn's disease, or a healthy co-twin of an affected twin (not recorded which). The V call is TRBV7-9, the J call TRBJ1-1; the TCRdb call, TRBD1, lacks DNA for checking. Sample: blood. The CDR3 protein is CASSLENRGEAFF.